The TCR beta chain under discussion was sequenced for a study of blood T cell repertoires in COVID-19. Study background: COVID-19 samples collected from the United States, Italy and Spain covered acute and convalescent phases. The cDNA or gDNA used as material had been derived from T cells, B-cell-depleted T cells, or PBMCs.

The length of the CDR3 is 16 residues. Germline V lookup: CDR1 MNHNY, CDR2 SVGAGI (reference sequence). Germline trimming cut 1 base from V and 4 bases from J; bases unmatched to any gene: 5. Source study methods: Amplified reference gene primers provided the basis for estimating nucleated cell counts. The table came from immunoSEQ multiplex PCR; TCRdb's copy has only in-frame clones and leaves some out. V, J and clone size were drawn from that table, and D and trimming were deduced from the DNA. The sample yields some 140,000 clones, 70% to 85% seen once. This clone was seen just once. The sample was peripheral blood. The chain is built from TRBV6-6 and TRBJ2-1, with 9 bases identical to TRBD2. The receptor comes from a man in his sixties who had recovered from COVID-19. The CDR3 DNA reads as TGTGCCAGCAGTTACTTGGCTAGCGGGGCATACAATGAGCAGTTCTTC. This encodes CASSYLASGAYNEQFF.